These 23 T cell receptor beta chains originate from one sample sequenced in a study of shared clonotypes between healthy human individuals. The method was immunoSEQ multiplex PCR; TCRdb's version includes in-frame clones alone and lacks a portion of them. The data show about 490,000 clones, with less than 80% seen just once and 10% to 15% held by the top ten. Sequenced sample: PBMCs. All receptors derive from a middle-aged woman in good health. Some clones in this sample may be carry-over from other donors' samples.

The chain is built from TRBV9 and TRBJ2-1; no clear D. V lost 0 bases and J 1 base, leaving 11 bases between the germline ends. Germline-derived CDR1 and CDR2 are SGDLS and YYNGEE. The CDR3 totals 16 residues. CDR3 DNA sequence: TGTGCCAGCAGCGTAGCCCCCCAGCAATCCTACAATGAGCAGTTCTTC. This gives the protein CASSVAPQQSYNEQFF.

The chain is built from TRBV5-1 and TRBJ1-1; D is unclear. V dropped 4 bases and J dropped 2 bases, with 9 bases sitting between them. This CDR3 comprises 13 residues. Germline-derived CDR1 and CDR2 are SGHRS and YFSETQ. The CDR3 reads CASSGEGNTEAFF. As DNA, the CDR3 is TGCGCCAGCAGCGGAGAGGGAAACACTGAAGCTTTCTTT. The full variable domain, completed using reference TRBV5-1 and TRBJ1-1, is KAGVTQTPRYLIKTRGQQVTLSCSPISGHRSVSWYQQTPGQGLQFLFEYFSETQRNKGNFPGRFSGRQFSNSRSEMNVSTLELGDSALYLCASSGEGNTEAFFGQGTRLTVV.

V usage is TRBV6-6 and J usage is TRBJ1-5, with D unresolved. This CDR3 has 16 amino acids. Trimming shortened V by 0 bases and J by 2 bases, and 11 bases separated the two germline ends. Germline V gene sequence: CDR1 MNHNY, CDR2 SVGAGI (reference sequence). The chain's CDR3 is CASSYSSGSGNQPQHF. The CDR3, as DNA: TGTGCCAGCAGTTACTCGTCGGGGTCTGGCAATCAGCCCCAGCATTTT.

The chain employs TRBV4-1 and TRBJ2-5, with TRBD2 matching 12 bases. The CDR3 is made up of 18 amino acids. With 5 bases clipped from V and 5 bases from J, the junction kept 15 bases outside the gene matches. The V gene's germline CDR1 is MGHRA and CDR2 YSYEKL. For the CDR3, the DNA is TGCGCCAGCAGCGCCGGGACTAGCGGGCAAACTTACTACGAGACCCAGTACTTC. Translation gives CASSAGTSGQTYYETQYF.

V gene TRBV19 combines with J gene TRBJ2-5, with D perhaps given as TRBD1 or TRBD2 (5 bases each). Trimming took 5 bases from V and 5 from J, leaving 18 bases between them. The CDR3 is made up of 15 amino acids. CDR1 is LNHDA, CDR2 SQIVND, per germline (reference sequence). The CDR3 loop is CASSPWNRGEETQYF. CDR3 DNA: TGTGCCAGTAGTCCTTGGAATAGGGGAGAGGAGACCCAGTACTTC.

This clone was observed once. The rearrangement joins TRBV5-1 to TRBJ2-5; 11 nucleotides agree with TRBD2. With V trimmed by 4 bases and J by 3 bases, 5 bases remained unmatched. Germline V gives CDR1 SGHRS, CDR2 YFSETQ. The CDR3 sequence is 15 residues long. The CDR3 reads CASSMGGLAEETQYF. In DNA, the CDR3 is TGCGCCAGCAGCATGGGGGGACTAGCGGAAGAGACCCAGTACTTC.

This chain connects TRBV27 to TRBJ2-3; 7 nucleotides line up with TRBD2. The CDR3 runs 15 residues. J was trimmed by 2 bases and V by 5 bases; bases with no gene match: 7. Germline V CDR1 and CDR2: MNHEY, SMNVEV (reference sequence). CDR3 sequence: CASSPLAVLTDTQYF. The CDR3 DNA sequence: TGTGCCAGCAGTCCCCTAGCGGTCCTCACAGATACGCAGTATTTT.

The rearrangement joins TRBV5-1 to TRBJ2-7, with D perhaps being TRBD1 or TRBD2 (6 bases each). The CDR3 spans 16 residues. Looked up from germline, CDR1 is SGHRS and CDR2 is YFSETQ. V was trimmed by 0 bases and J by 0 bases, leaving 13 bases between them. The CDR3 loop reads CASSLAPGADSYEQYF. CDR3 nucleotide sequence: TGCGCCAGCAGCTTGGCTCCGGGGGCGGACTCCTACGAGCAGTACTTC. Full variable domain (rest looked up from reference TRBV5-1 and TRBJ2-7): KAGVTQTPRYLIKTRGQQVTLSCSPISGHRSVSWYQQTPGQGLQFLFEYFSETQRNKGNFPGRFSGRQFSNSRSEMNVSTLELGDSALYLCASSLAPGADSYEQYFGPGTRLTVT.

This clone showed up many times. The chain employs TRBV13 and TRBJ1-1, with TRBD1 as a possible D gene (5 bases). V was trimmed by 0 bases and J by 4 bases, leaving 9 bases between them. From germline, CDR1 is PRHDT and CDR2 FYEKMQ (reference sequence). This CDR3 is 14 amino acids long. The CDR3 reads CASSLGRAGTEAFF. The CDR3 region has the DNA TGTGCCAGCAGCTTAGGCAGGGCTGGCACTGAAGCTTTCTTT.

By its share, this clone is medium-sized. The sample contains more than one DNA sequence encoding this CDR3. This chain uses TRBV29-1 with TRBJ1-4; 9 nucleotides match TRBD1. Germline CDR1 SQVTM, CDR2 ANQGSEA. The ends lost 7 bases at V and 8 bases at J; junction bases unmatched: 17. The CDR3 has 16 residues. CDR3 sequence (DNA): TGCAGCGGTCCTCTCCGCCGGGACAGGGAGGACGAAAAACTGTTTTTT. Its protein is CSGPLRRDREDEKLFF.

This chain uses TRBV28 with TRBJ2-7, with a possible D match to TRBD2 (7 bases). With 6 bases removed from V and 3 bases from J, the gap between germline ends came to 12 bases. Germline-derived CDR1 and CDR2 are MDHEN and SYDVKM. This CDR3 spans 13 amino acids. The CDR3 protein is CASSIGGGYEQYF. CDR3 DNA sequence: TGTGCCAGCAGCATAGGGGGGGGCTACGAGCAGTACTTC.

This clone appeared a single time. The chain carries TRBV5-1 and TRBJ2-7; D not certain. The CDR3 covers 12 residues. The germline gives CDR1 SGHRS, CDR2 YFSETQ. V dropped 3 bases and J dropped 2 bases, with 6 bases sitting between them. CDR3 DNA: TGCGCCAGCAGCTCCGACACCTACGAGCAGTACTTC. Its protein product is CASSSDTYEQYF.

This clone was counted a few times. This rearrangement joins TRBV30 to TRBJ1-2; unclear D gene. Trimming removed 7 bases from V and 5 bases from J, with 17 bases in between. The CDR3 consists of 13 residues. CDR1 and CDR2 from the germline V gene are GTSNPN and SVGIG (reference sequence). The CDR3 here is CAYKLTRGYGYTF. The CDR3, as DNA: TGTGCCTATAAACTAACCCGGGGATATGGCTACACCTTC. Full variable domain (rest looked up from reference TRBV30 and TRBJ1-2): SQTIHQWPATLVQPVGSPLSLECTVEGTSNPNLYWYRQAAGRGLQLLFYSVGIGQISSEVPQNLSASRPQDRQFILSSKKLLLSDSGFYLCAYKLTRGYGYTFGSGTRLTVV.

The chain uses TRBV7-2 and TRBJ1-1; no clear D gene. Germline CDR1 SGHTA, CDR2 FQGNSA. The CDR3 consists of 13 residues. Trimming shortened V by 1 base and J by 1 base, and 4 bases separated the two germline ends. CDR3 in DNA: TGTGCCAGCAGCTTAGAGGCGAACACTGAAGCTTTCTTT. Its protein is CASSLEANTEAFF.

This rearrangement joins TRBV11-3 to TRBJ2-3; 10 nucleotides line up with TRBD2. The germline V gene encodes CDR1 SGHNT and CDR2 YENEEA. The CDR3 contains 17 residues. V gave up 5 bases and J gave up 0 bases; unmatched junction bases: 8. This chain's CDR3 is CASSRGTSGTSTDTQYF. CDR3 nucleotides: TGTGCCAGCAGCCGGGGTACTAGCGGGACTAGCACAGATACGCAGTATTTT.

This rearrangement joins TRBV5-4 to TRBJ1-1; D remains ambiguous. Germline V CDR1 and CDR2: SGHNT, YYREEE (reference sequence). Deletions cut 1 base from V and 1 base from J, with 8 bases between. The CDR3 extends over 14 amino acids. In nucleotides, the CDR3 is TGTGCCAGCAGCTTGAATATTGGGAACACTGAAGCTTTCTTT. It codes for CASSLNIGNTEAFF.

The chain combines TRBV5-1 with TRBJ2-3; possible D gene TRBD2, 6 bases. The germline V gene has CDR1 SGHRS and CDR2 YFSETQ. This CDR3 has 15 amino acids. Trimming shortened V by 0 bases and J by 1 base, and 9 bases separated the two germline ends. The CDR3 is CASSLGEARTDTQYF. The CDR3, as DNA: TGCGCCAGCAGCTTGGGGGAGGCACGCACAGATACGCAGTATTTT.

This clone was found many times. The chain couples TRBV2 to TRBJ1-4; D not resolved. Germline V gene sequence: CDR1 SNHLY, CDR2 FYNNEI. This CDR3 has 16 amino acids. V gave up 5 bases and J gave up 0 bases, with 13 bases separating them. CDR3 nucleotide sequence: TGTGCCAGCAGTATCGACCCGGTTGCAACTAATGAAAAACTGTTTTTT. Residues: CASSIDPVATNEKLFF.

The rearrangement uses TRBV27 and TRBJ2-7; D is perhaps TRBD2 (5 bases). Germline V gene sequence: CDR1 MNHEY, CDR2 SMNVEV (reference sequence). Trimming left V 4 bases short and J 2 bases short, with 12 bases between. The CDR3 extends over 14 amino acids. CDR3 loop: CASSSASPPYEQYF. The DNA for the CDR3 is TGTGCCAGCAGTTCCGCTAGCCCTCCCTACGAGCAGTACTTC.

J is TRBJ2-1 and V is TRBV7-8, with D unclear. Trimming removed 2 bases at V and 6 bases at J, with 8 bases between. CDR1 is SGHVS, CDR2 FQNEAQ, per germline. This CDR3 has 13 amino acids. The CDR3 region is CASSLRFSNEQFF. The CDR3, as DNA: TGTGCCAGCAGCTTACGCTTTAGCAATGAGCAGTTCTTC.

This clone was found once. The gene calls are TRBV2 and TRBJ2-7; TRBD1 matches 9 bases. Germline CDR1 is SNHLY and CDR2 is FYNNEI. The CDR3 loop spans 13 amino acids. The V and J ends lost 6 bases and 5 bases, in that order; junction bases with no gene match: 5. This chain's CDR3 is CASRGDRVHEQYF. CDR3 in DNA: TGTGCCAGCAGGGGGGACAGGGTACACGAGCAGTACTTC.

As regards this clone: A much more abundant neighbour one base away suggests this may be a read error. The rearrangement joins TRBV29-1 to TRBJ2-7; D is possibly TRBD1 or TRBD2 (5 bases each). V dropped 3 bases and J dropped 4 bases, with 22 bases sitting between them. The CDR3 is made up of 16 amino acids. CDR1 is SQVTM, CDR2 ANQGSEA, per germline. The CDR3 here is CSVDLSIQGRTYEQYF. The CDR3 DNA sequence: TGCAGCGTTGACTTATCGATTCAGGGACGAACTTACGAGCAGTACTTC.

This sequence joins TRBV25-1 and TRBJ2-2; perhaps D is TRBD1 or TRBD2 (5 bases each). This CDR3 contains 13 residues. CDR1 is MGHDK and CDR2 is SYGVNS in the germline V gene. Trimming removed 7 bases from V and 4 bases from J, with 10 bases in between. This CDR3 is CASTYGGTGELFF. The CDR3 DNA reads TGTGCCAGCACCTATGGGGGCACCGGGGAGCTGTTTTTT.